This T cell receptor (beta chain) emerged from a study of cytomegalovirus exposure and HLA in healthy donors (dated by TCRdb to 2017 to 2019). As for the study more broadly: A later analysis indicated that the 120 or so validation repertoires were generated on the platform also employed for the 666 repertoires of the first cohort. The study aimed to test whether signatures of past pathogen exposure could be identified by cataloging public T cell receptors. A separate validation cohort of about 110 different subjects was used in addition to the 666-subject first cohort. To predict cytomegalovirus infection status, the study combined high-throughput TCR immunosequencing, statistical association of individual TCRs with disease status, and machine learning.

The donors were included in the validation cohort of over a hundred subjects, a group kept apart from the roughly 690-subject first cohort. With respect to this clone: Its binding antigen is unknown. The record has no base qualities; no much larger clone is one base away.

Overall study outcomes, separate from this receptor: A total of 164 TCR beta chains were listed by the study as associated with cytomegalovirus. A later analysis had no HLA typing for the validation cohort, so co-occurrence there was scored across all 110 or so repertoires. Most TCR sequences were seen in very few donors, while some public TCRs were found in many individuals. The authors suggested that the approach could potentially be extended to other disease states and immunological phenotypes. A few of the identified cytomegalovirus-associated TCR beta chains were confirmed in vitro to be specific for cytomegalovirus antigens. In a later analysis, TCRs clustered in the first cohort were found to also tend to co-occur in the 130 or so validation repertoires, with approximately 94% of cluster scores above 0. The classifier was reported to diagnose cytomegalovirus status with high specificity and sensitivity in both the original and validation cohorts.

Libraries were constructed by the immunoSEQ multiplex PCR assay. In the authors' own workflow: A statistical classification framework was developed to diagnose cytomegalovirus status using the catalog of TCR beta chain sequences. TCRdb retrieved this table from immuneACCESS and kept in-frame rearrangements only. Not all clones are present; in checked studies, unresolved V genes account for under half, and no reason is known for the remainder. V and J calls and clone size are those listed in that table; D and trimming were worked out from the DNA. The sample contains about 56,000 clones, just over 90% of them found a single time. Roughly 1.2% of the sample rests with the top ten. The germline V gene (reference sequence) gives CDR1 as SEHNR and CDR2 as FQNEAQ. The CDR3 starts with the cysteine, ends with the phenylalanine, and has 13 residues. Only the CDR3 part of the read is kept: 39 bases, read in frame from the first base. The germline ends are 9 bases apart after V is trimmed by 2 bases and J by 5 bases.

The sequence joins TRBV7-9 to TRBJ1-1, and perhaps TRBD1 as D gene, on 5 matching bases. The sequencing sample was made of PBMCs. The origin of this receptor is a man between 18 and 35 years old in good health and CMV-seronegative. CDR3 sequence: CASSLMGGTEAFF. The bases are TGTGCCAGCAGCTTAATGGGGGGTACTGAAGCTTTCTTT.